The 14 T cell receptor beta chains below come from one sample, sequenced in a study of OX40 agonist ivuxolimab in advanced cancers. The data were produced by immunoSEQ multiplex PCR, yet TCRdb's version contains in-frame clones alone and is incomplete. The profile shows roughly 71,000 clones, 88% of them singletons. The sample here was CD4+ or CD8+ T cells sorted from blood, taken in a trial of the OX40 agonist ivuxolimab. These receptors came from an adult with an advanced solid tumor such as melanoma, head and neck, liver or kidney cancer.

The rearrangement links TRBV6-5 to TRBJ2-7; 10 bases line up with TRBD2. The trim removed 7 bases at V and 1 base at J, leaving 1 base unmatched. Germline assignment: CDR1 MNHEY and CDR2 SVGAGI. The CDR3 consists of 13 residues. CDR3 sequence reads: CASTSGGSYEQYF. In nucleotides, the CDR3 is TGTGCCAGCACTAGCGGGGGTTCCTACGAGCAGTACTTC.

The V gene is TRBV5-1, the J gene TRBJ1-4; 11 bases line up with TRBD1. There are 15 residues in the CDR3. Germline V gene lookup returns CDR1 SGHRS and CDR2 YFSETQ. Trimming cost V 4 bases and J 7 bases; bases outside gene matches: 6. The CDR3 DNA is TGCGCCAGCAGCGGACAGGGGGCTGTAGGTGAAAAACTGTTTTTT. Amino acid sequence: CASSGQGAVGEKLFF.

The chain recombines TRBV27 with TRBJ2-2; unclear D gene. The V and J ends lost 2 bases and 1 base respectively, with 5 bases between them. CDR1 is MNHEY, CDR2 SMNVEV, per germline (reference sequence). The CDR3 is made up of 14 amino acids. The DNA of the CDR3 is TGTGCCAGCAGTTTAATAGGGAACACCGGGGAGCTGTTTTTT. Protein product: CASSLIGNTGELFF.

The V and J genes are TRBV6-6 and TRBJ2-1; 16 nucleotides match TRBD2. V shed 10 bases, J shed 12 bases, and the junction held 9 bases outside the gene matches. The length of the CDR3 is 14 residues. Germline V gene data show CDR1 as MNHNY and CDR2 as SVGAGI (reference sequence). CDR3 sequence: CATAGTSGGAGQFF. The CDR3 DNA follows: TGTGCCACCGCCGGGACTAGCGGGGGGGCTGGGCAGTTCTTC.

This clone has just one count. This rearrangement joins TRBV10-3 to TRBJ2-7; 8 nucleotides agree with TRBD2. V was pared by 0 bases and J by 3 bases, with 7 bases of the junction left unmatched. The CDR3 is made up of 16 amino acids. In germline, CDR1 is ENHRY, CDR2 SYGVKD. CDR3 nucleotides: TGTGCCATCAGTGAGTCGGGGTACGGGGGGGACTACGAGCAGTACTTC. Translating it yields CAISESGYGGDYEQYF.

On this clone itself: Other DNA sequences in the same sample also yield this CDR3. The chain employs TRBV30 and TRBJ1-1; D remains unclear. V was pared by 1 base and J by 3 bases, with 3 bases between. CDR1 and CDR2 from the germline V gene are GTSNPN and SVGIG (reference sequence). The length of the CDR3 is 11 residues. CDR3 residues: CAWSAYTEAFF. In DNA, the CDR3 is TGTGCCTGGAGTGCATACACTGAAGCTTTCTTT.

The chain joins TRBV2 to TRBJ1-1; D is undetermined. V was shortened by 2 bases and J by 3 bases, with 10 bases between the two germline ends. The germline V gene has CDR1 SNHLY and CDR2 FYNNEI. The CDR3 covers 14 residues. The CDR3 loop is CASSENLGYTEAFF. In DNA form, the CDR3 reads TGTGCCAGCAGTGAAAACCTGGGTTACACTGAAGCTTTCTTT.

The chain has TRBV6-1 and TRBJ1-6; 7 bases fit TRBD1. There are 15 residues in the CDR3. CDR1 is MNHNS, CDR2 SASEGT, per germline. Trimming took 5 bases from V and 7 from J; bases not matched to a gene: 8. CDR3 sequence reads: CASSKGPGGNSPLHF. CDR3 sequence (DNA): TGTGCCAGCAGTAAGGGCCCAGGGGGAAATTCACCCCTCCACTTT.

The CDR3 protein is CASSTRDPTDTQYF. The CDR3 DNA sequence: TGTGCCAGCAGTACCCGGGACCCCACAGATACGCAGTATTTT. This rearrangement joins TRBV6-5 to TRBJ2-3, with D perhaps being TRBD1 or TRBD2 (5 bases each). Trimming left V 5 bases short and J 2 bases short, with 11 bases between. The CDR3 is 14 amino acids. Germline values: CDR1 MNHEY, CDR2 SVGAGI.

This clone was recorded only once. The CDR3 region is CASSEDMRNTEAFF. CDR3 sequence (DNA): TGCGCCAGCAGCGAAGACATGAGGAACACTGAAGCTTTCTTT. The V gene is TRBV5-1, the J gene TRBJ1-1; D is uncertain. CDR1 is SGHRS, CDR2 YFSETQ, per germline. Deletions cut 4 bases from V and 1 base from J, with 11 bases between. The CDR3 covers 14 residues.

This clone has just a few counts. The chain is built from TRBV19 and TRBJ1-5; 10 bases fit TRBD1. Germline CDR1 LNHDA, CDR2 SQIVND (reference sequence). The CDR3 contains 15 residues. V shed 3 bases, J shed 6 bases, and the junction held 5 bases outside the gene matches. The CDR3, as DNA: TGTGCCAGTAGTATTGACAGGGGGCCTATTCAGCCCCAGCATTTT. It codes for CASSIDRGPIQPQHF. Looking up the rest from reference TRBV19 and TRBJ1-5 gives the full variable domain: DGGITQSPKYLFRKEGQNVTLSCEQNLNHDAMYWYRQDPGQGLRLIYYSQIVNDFQKGDIAEGYSVSREKKESFPLTVTSAQKNPTAFYLCASSIDRGPIQPQHFGDGTRLSIL.

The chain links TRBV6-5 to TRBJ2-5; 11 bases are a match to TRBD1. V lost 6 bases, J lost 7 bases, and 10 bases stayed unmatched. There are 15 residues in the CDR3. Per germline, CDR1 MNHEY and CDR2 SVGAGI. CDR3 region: CASRAGTGGWGTQYF. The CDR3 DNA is TGTGCCAGCAGAGCCGGGACAGGGGGTTGGGGGACCCAGTACTTC.

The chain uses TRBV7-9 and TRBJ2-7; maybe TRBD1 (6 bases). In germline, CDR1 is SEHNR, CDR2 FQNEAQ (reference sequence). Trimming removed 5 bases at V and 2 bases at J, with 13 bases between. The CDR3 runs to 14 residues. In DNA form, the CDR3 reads TGTGCCAGCAGCACCACCGGGACAACCTACGAGCAGTACTTC. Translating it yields CASSTTGTTYEQYF.

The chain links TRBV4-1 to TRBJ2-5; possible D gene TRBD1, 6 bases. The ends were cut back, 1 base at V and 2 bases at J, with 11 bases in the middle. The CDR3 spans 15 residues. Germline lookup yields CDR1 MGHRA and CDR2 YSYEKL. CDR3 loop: CASSQGGRGQETQYF. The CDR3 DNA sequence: TGCGCCAGCAGCCAAGGAGGCAGGGGACAAGAGACCCAGTACTTC.